This passage covers 30 T cell receptor beta chains from one sample sequenced in a study of T cells after somatic rescue of genetic block. This table comes from immunoSEQ multiplex PCR, and its TCRdb copy is limited to in-frame clones, with some not included. The sample contains over 95,000 clones, about nine tenths of which appear only once. Material for sequencing was peripheral blood mononuclear cells (PBMCs). The receptor set was obtained from a woman younger than 35.

This chain uses TRBV5-1 with TRBJ1-2, with a tentative D call TRBD1 (5 bases). Looked up from germline, CDR1 is SGHRS and CDR2 is YFSETQ. The V and J ends lost 0 bases and 6 bases respectively, with 6 bases between them. The CDR3 is made up of 12 amino acids. Here the CDR3 DNA reads TGCGCCAGCAGCTTGGTAGGGGATGGCTACACCTTC. It yields the protein CASSLVGDGYTF.

Concerning this clone itself: Sequence at one end of the junction differs from germline and may be a read error. This chain joins TRBV6-1 and TRBJ2-5; D unclear. Germline V CDR1 and CDR2: MNHNS, SASEGT. The length of the CDR3 is 17 residues. DNA of the CDR3: TGTGCCAGCAGTGAAGGAGCCCCCACACGACTCTGGTACCACCAAGACTTC. It codes for CASSEGAPTRLWYHQDF.

The chain is built from TRBV27 and TRBJ2-3, with D possibly called TRBD1 or TRBD2 (5 bases each). Germline V lookup: CDR1 MNHEY, CDR2 SMNVEV (reference sequence). Trimming took off 3 bases at V and 2 bases at J, with 12 bases between the two ends. CDR3 size: 15 residues. The CDR3 DNA follows: TGTGCCAGCAGTTTTACGGGACGGCCCACAGATACGCAGTATTTT. Protein sequence: CASSFTGRPTDTQYF.

The chain links TRBV5-1 to TRBJ2-7; TRBD1 agrees at 7 bases. The length of the CDR3 is 15 residues. J was trimmed by 5 bases and V by 4 bases; bases with no gene match: 12. Looked up from germline, CDR1 is SGHRS and CDR2 is YFSETQ. In nucleotides, the CDR3 is TGCGCCAGCAGCGTTAAGGGGGCCTCGTCACACGAGCAGTACTTC. Translated, it gives CASSVKGASSHEQYF. Complete variable domain (other parts from reference TRBV5-1 and TRBJ2-7): KAGVTQTPRYLIKTRGQQVTLSCSPISGHRSVSWYQQTPGQGLQFLFEYFSETQRNKGNFPGRFSGRQFSNSRSEMNVSTLELGDSALYLCASSVKGASSHEQYFGPGTRLTVT.

The rearrangement uses TRBV7-8 and TRBJ1-6; TRBD1 matches at 8 bases. Trimming at V came to 5 bases and at J to 6 bases, leaving 9 bases not matched to a gene. This CDR3 is 16 amino acids long. The germline V gene encodes CDR1 SGHVS and CDR2 FQNEAQ. The CDR3: CASSPTSDRVNSPLHF. In nucleotides, the CDR3 is TGTGCCAGCAGCCCTACTTCGGACAGGGTTAATTCACCCCTCCACTTT.

The rearrangement links TRBV7-8 to TRBJ1-1; 11 positions agree with TRBD1. The CDR3 has 17 residues. V was clipped by 6 bases and J by 1 base; unmatched bases: 10. Germline-derived CDR1 and CDR2 are SGHVS and FQNEAQ. The CDR3 sequence: CASSRDRGFWENTEAFF. In DNA form, the CDR3 reads TGTGCCAGCAGTCGGGACAGGGGGTTTTGGGAGAACACTGAAGCTTTCTTT.

The CDR3 loop reads CASSSNYEQYF. For the CDR3, the DNA is TGTGCCAGCAGTTCCAACTACGAGCAGTACTTC. This sequence joins TRBV6-5 and TRBJ2-7; no definite D call. The germline V and J ends were trimmed by 4 bases and 3 bases, with 4 bases remaining between them. Germline-derived CDR1 and CDR2 are MNHEY and SVGAGI. This CDR3 contains 11 residues.

In DNA form, the CDR3 reads TGTGCCAGCAGCGTAGCTGGGGGAGATACGCAGTATTTT. It translates to CASSVAGGDTQYF. The V call is TRBV9, the J call TRBJ2-3; D possibly matches TRBD1 or TRBD2 (5 bases each). Trimming removed 0 bases at V and 5 bases at J, with 7 bases between. This CDR3 contains 13 residues. Looked up from germline, CDR1 is SGDLS and CDR2 is YYNGEE.

The J gene is TRBJ2-3, the V gene TRBV11-3; a weak D match, TRBD2 (6 bases). Germline-derived CDR1 and CDR2 are SGHNT and YENEEA. Trimming pared 5 bases from V and 0 bases from J, leaving 21 bases between. The CDR3 is 18 residues long. This CDR3 reads CASSTTWFETRSTDTQYF. The CDR3 bases are TGTGCCAGCAGCACCACCTGGTTCGAGACTAGGAGCACAGATACGCAGTATTTT.

This chain joins TRBV5-6 and TRBJ1-3; D not certain. Germline values: CDR1 SGHDT, CDR2 YYEEEE. Trimming stripped 4 bases from V and 0 bases from J, with 8 bases between. CDR3 length: 14 amino acids. CDR3 region: CASSHPDSGNTIYF. In nucleotides, the CDR3 is TGTGCCAGCAGCCACCCCGACTCTGGAAACACCATATATTTT.

The rearrangement links TRBV2 to TRBJ1-1; TRBD1 matches at 10 bases. V dropped 4 bases and J dropped 5; count of bases not matched to a gene: 10. Germline CDR1 and CDR2: SNHLY and FYNNEI. The CDR3 contains 16 residues. The CDR3 loop is CASSVTGGSMGTEAFF. CDR3 bases: TGTGCCAGCAGTGTGACAGGGGGCTCAATGGGGACTGAAGCTTTCTTT.

V and J are TRBV2 and TRBJ2-2, with a tentative D call TRBD1 (5 bases). Trimming took off 4 bases at V and 13 bases at J, with 16 bases between the two ends. Germline V gene data show CDR1 as SNHLY and CDR2 as FYNNEI. The CDR3 runs to 13 residues. CDR3 DNA sequence: TGTGCCAGCAGTGGGGCAGGGCACAGTGGGCTGTTTTTT. It codes for CASSGAGHSGLFF.

The gene calls are TRBV19 and TRBJ2-1; 7 positions match TRBD1. Germline CDR1 LNHDA, CDR2 SQIVND (reference sequence). The CDR3 has 14 residues. Losses at the gene ends were 5 bases for V and 7 bases for J; bases not matched to a gene: 8. The CDR3 DNA reads TGTGCCAGTAGTTGGGGGACAGAGATTAATGAGCAGTTCTTC. It codes for CASSWGTEINEQFF.

CDR3: CASRHLVSPDTQYF. In nucleotides, the CDR3 is TGTGCCAGCAGACACCTGGTCTCCCCAGATACGCAGTATTTT. V is TRBV27 and J is TRBJ2-3; D is ambiguous. The CDR3 length is 14 residues. From germline, CDR1 is MNHEY and CDR2 SMNVEV (reference sequence). V gave up 6 bases and J gave up 4 bases, with 14 bases separating them.

The chain employs TRBV30 and TRBJ1-3, with a possible D match to TRBD1 (5 bases). CDR3 size: 16 residues. V was trimmed by 5 bases and J by 4 bases, leaving 21 bases between them. Germline assignment: CDR1 GTSNPN and CDR2 SVGIG (reference sequence). CDR3 sequence: CAWYSVVGGGGNTIYF. DNA for the CDR3: TGTGCCTGGTACAGTGTAGTCGGGGGAGGAGGAAACACCATATATTTT.

This chain uses TRBV7-2 with TRBJ2-3, with unresolved D. Trimming shortened V by 5 bases and J by 1 base, and 13 bases separated the two germline ends. The CDR3 is made up of 15 amino acids. The germline V gene encodes CDR1 SGHTA and CDR2 FQGNSA. CDR3 sequence reads: CASSPTGYRTDTQYF. CDR3 nucleotide sequence: TGTGCCAGCAGCCCAACTGGGTACCGCACAGATACGCAGTATTTT.

The rearrangement links TRBV30 to TRBJ2-7; D tentatively reads TRBD1 or TRBD2 (5 bases each). The CDR3 covers 12 residues. The V end lost 3 bases, the J end lost 4 bases, and 10 bases lay between the germline ends. In germline, CDR1 is GTSNPN, CDR2 SVGIG (reference sequence). CDR3 loop: CAWSGARYEQYF. The DNA for the CDR3 is TGTGCCTGGAGCGGGGCTAGATACGAGCAGTACTTC.

V and J are TRBV4-3 and TRBJ2-2; 7 bases agree with TRBD2. CDR3 length equals 13 residues. Germline trimming cut 2 bases from V and 8 bases from J; bases unmatched to any gene: 2. CDR1 LGHNA and CDR2 YSLEER come from the germline V gene. The chain's CDR3 is CASSQRREGELFF. The CDR3 bases are TGCGCCAGCAGCCAAAGGCGGGAGGGGGAGCTGTTTTTT.

J is TRBJ2-5 and V is TRBV9; TRBD1 is a possible D gene (6 bases). This CDR3 has 15 residues. With 0 bases removed from V and 1 base from J, the gap between germline ends came to 10 bases. From germline, CDR1 is SGDLS and CDR2 YYNGEE. Written as DNA, the CDR3 is TGTGCCAGCAGCGTAGTTGGGGGCCGCCAAGAGACCCAGTACTTC. Its translation: CASSVVGGRQETQYF.

The chain couples TRBV21-1 to TRBJ2-7. TRBV21-1 is tagged as a pseudogene. The CDR3 sequence is 16 residues long. CDR3 sequence (DNA): TGTGCCAGCAGCAAGACATGGGACCGCCGCTCCTACGAGCAGTACTTC. It translates to CASSKTWDRRSYEQYF.

A few counts support this clone. This chain uses TRBV21-1 with TRBJ1-5. TRBV21-1 is listed as a pseudogene. This CDR3 spans 14 amino acids. The CDR3: CASSDPGASEPQHF. The DNA of the CDR3 is TGTGCCAGCAGCGATCCGGGAGCCTCTGAGCCCCAGCATTTT.

J is TRBJ2-1 and V is TRBV27; 8 nucleotides agree with TRBD2. Trimming removed 1 base from V and 5 bases from J; junction bases left unmatched: 10. The CDR3 covers 17 residues. From germline, CDR1 is MNHEY and CDR2 SMNVEV (reference sequence). DNA of the CDR3: TGTGCCAGCAGTTTATTGACTGGCGGGGGGCCCCACAATGAGCAGTTCTTC. This sequence encodes CASSLLTGGGPHNEQFF.

V and J are TRBV5-4 and TRBJ2-3, with 14 bases that match TRBD2. The CDR3 is 16 residues long. V shed 4 bases, J shed 3 bases, and the junction held 4 bases outside the gene matches. Germline V CDR1 and CDR2: SGHNT, YYREEE (reference sequence). The CDR3 is CASSGLAGGGTDTQYF. CDR3 DNA: TGTGCCAGCAGCGGACTAGCGGGGGGCGGGACAGATACGCAGTATTTT.

V usage is TRBV6-5 and J usage is TRBJ2-1; D ambiguous. The V end lost 2 bases, the J end lost 2 bases, and 10 bases lay between the germline ends. The germline V gene has CDR1 MNHEY and CDR2 SVGAGI. This CDR3 is built from 15 residues. CDR3 sequence reads: CASSYRAIAYNEQFF. The CDR3 DNA reads TGTGCCAGCAGTTACAGAGCGATAGCCTACAATGAGCAGTTCTTC.

The V call is TRBV5-4, the J call TRBJ1-6; no definite D call. V was trimmed by 0 bases and J by 9 bases, leaving 13 bases between them. The CDR3 runs 15 residues. Germline-derived CDR1 and CDR2 are SGHNT and YYREEE (reference sequence). This chain's CDR3 is CASSLAGGLSSPLHF. In DNA, the CDR3 is TGTGCCAGCAGCTTGGCTGGTGGGTTGAGTTCACCCCTCCACTTT.

V and J are TRBV4-3 and TRBJ2-3; 7 bases fit TRBD2. Germline CDR1 reads LGHNA; CDR2 reads YSLEER. The CDR3 contains 17 residues. The junction had 10 bases not matched to a gene; V was cut back by 2 bases and J by 2 bases. The CDR3 nucleotides read TGCGCCAGCAGCCAAACGGGACTACAGAGCCCCACAGATACGCAGTATTTT. Protein product: CASSQTGLQSPTDTQYF.

The chain joins TRBV7-3 to TRBJ2-6; 9 bases are shared with TRBD2. Germline V gives CDR1 SGHTA, CDR2 FQGTGA. The length of the CDR3 is 20 residues. V lost 1 base, J lost 0 bases, and 10 bases stayed unmatched. CDR3 DNA sequence: TGTGCCAGCAGCTTAAGAGATAGCGGGGGACCCAACTCTGGGGCCAACGTCCTGACTTTC. Translating it yields CASSLRDSGGPNSGANVLTF.

The chain links TRBV7-9 to TRBJ1-1, with D unresolved. This CDR3 region has 15 residues. Germline V lookup: CDR1 SEHNR, CDR2 FQNEAQ (reference sequence). Trimming left V 6 bases short and J 1 base short, with 15 bases between. The CDR3 nucleotides are TGTGCCAGCAGGCTTACTTCAGAACCGAACACTGAAGCTTTCTTT. Its protein is CASRLTSEPNTEAFF.

The sample holds a few counts of this clone. The chain is built from TRBV30 and TRBJ1-1, with 9 bases fitting TRBD1. Trimming at V came to 5 bases and at J to 2 bases, leaving 3 bases not matched to a gene. This CDR3 region has 13 residues. Germline lookup yields CDR1 GTSNPN and CDR2 SVGIG (reference sequence). The CDR3 spells CAWGQGFNTEAFF. In nucleotides, the CDR3 is TGTGCCTGGGGACAGGGGTTCAACACTGAAGCTTTCTTT.

V is TRBV29-1 and J is TRBJ1-1; the D gene is possibly TRBD1 (5 bases). CDR3 length: 13 amino acids. Between the trimmed V and J ends, which lost 7 bases and 5 bases, there was a span of 17 bases. Germline CDR1 is SQVTM and CDR2 is ANQGSEA. CDR3 DNA: TGCAGCGCCCTGGGCCGGGGGAAAACTGAAGCTTTCTTT. Translated: CSALGRGKTEAFF.